Listed here are 27 T cell receptor beta chains from one sample, sequenced in a study of T-cell memory formation after mild COVID-19. A single record per CDR3 protein comes from TCRdb applying MiXCR to the 5' RACE reads. The sample includes roughly 320,000 distinct CDR3 sequences, around 27% of them seen just once. Material: PBMCs or a T cell subset sorted from them (not recorded which). The receptors shown here come from an adult woman who had mild COVID-19 (a few samples of this study predate the infection). Cell type and time point are not known.

This clonotype was counted only a few times. V usage is TRBV20-1 and J usage is TRBJ2-5; a possible D gene is TRBD2 (6 bases). Germline V gene sequence: CDR1 DFQATT, CDR2 SNEGSKA (reference sequence). Trimming shortened V by 3 bases and J by 5 bases, and 10 bases separated the two germline ends. The CDR3 consists of 12 residues. Here the CDR3 DNA reads TGCAGTGCTAGGACTAGTGGGGAGACCCAGTACTTC. The encoded protein is CSARTSGETQYF.

The chain employs TRBV7-8 and TRBJ1-1, with D possibly TRBD1 on 5 matching bases. The CDR3 is 12 residues long. The V end lost 3 bases, the J end lost 10 bases, and 12 bases lay between the germline ends. Germline V gives CDR1 SGHVS, CDR2 FQNEAQ. DNA for the CDR3: TGTGCCAGCAGCTTCAGGGCCTCCGGAGCTTTCTTT. It translates to CASSFRASGAFF.

V and J are TRBV23-1 and TRBJ2-7; D is unclear. TRBV23-1 counts as an open reading frame of uncertain function. V lost 0 bases and J lost 2, with 17 bases in between. The CDR3 contains 17 residues. The CDR3 region has the DNA TGCGCCAGCAGTCAATCCCGTATCGGCGTGGTTGCCTACGAGCAGTACTTC. As protein: CASSQSRIGVVAYEQYF.

For the CDR3, the DNA is TGTGCCAGCAGTTTATACCTAGCGGGAGGGTCGGTCTACAATGAGCAGTTCTTC. The encoded protein is CASSLYLAGGSVYNEQFF. The chain uses TRBV12-3 or TRBV12-4 and TRBJ2-1, with 12 bases identical to TRBD2. Trimming cost V 2 bases and J 3 bases; bases outside gene matches: 8. This CDR3 is built from 18 residues.

This clonotype has more than one count but fewer than ten. V usage is TRBV5-1 and J usage is TRBJ1-2; TRBD1 is a possible D gene (5 bases). V was cut by 4 bases and J by 6 bases, with 16 bases left in between. Per germline, CDR1 SGHRS and CDR2 YFSETQ. The CDR3 covers 14 residues. As DNA, the CDR3 is TGCGCCAGCAGCGCGGGACGGACGGGGGATGGCTACACCTTC. Its translation: CASSAGRTGDGYTF. The variable domain in full, with the rest retrieved from reference TRBV5-1 and TRBJ1-2, is KAGVTQTPRYLIKTRGQQVTLSCSPISGHRSVSWYQQTPGQGLQFLFEYFSETQRNKGNFPGRFSGRQFSNSRSEMNVSTLELGDSALYLCASSAGRTGDGYTFGSGTRLTVV.

This clonotype has more than one count but fewer than ten. J is TRBJ2-3 and V is TRBV15; tentatively, D is TRBD1 or TRBD2 (5 bases each). The length of the CDR3 is 13 residues. V was cut by 2 bases and J by 9 bases, with 12 bases left in between. The germline gives CDR1 LNHNV, CDR2 YYDKDF (reference sequence). CDR3 amino acids: CATSRLVRDTQYF. DNA for the CDR3: TGTGCCACCAGCAGACTAGTCCGGGACACGCAGTATTTT. Variable domain in full (rest from reference TRBV15 and TRBJ2-3): DAMVIQNPRYQVTQFGKPVTLSCSQTLNHNVMYWYQQKSSQAPKLLFHYYDKDFNNEADTPDNFQSRRPNTSFCFLDIRSPGLGDTAMYLCATSRLVRDTQYFGPGTRLTVL.

This chain connects TRBV5-1 to TRBJ1-5, with unresolved D. The V gene lost 0 bases and the J gene lost 7 bases, with 8 bases spanning the gap. CDR1 and CDR2 (germline): SGHRS, YFSETQ. This CDR3 is 13 amino acids long. In nucleotides, the CDR3 is TGCGCCAGCAGCTTGGAAGGAATCCAGCCCCAGCATTTT. As protein: CASSLEGIQPQHF.

The chain couples TRBV13 to TRBJ2-3; D unclear. This CDR3 region has 15 residues. Germline CDR1 and CDR2: PRHDT and FYEKMQ (reference sequence). V dropped 0 bases and J dropped 4 bases, with 11 bases sitting between them. CDR3 bases: TGTGCCAGCAGCTTAGGACAGCGAGCCGCAGATACGCAGTATTTT. This encodes CASSLGQRAADTQYF.

In its sample, this clonotype was seen a few times. CDR3 residues: CASSQGRGQYF. The CDR3 bases are TGTGCCAGCAGCCAAGGTAGGGGGCAGTATTTT. V usage is TRBV3-1 and J usage is TRBJ2-3; weak D call: TRBD1 (5 bases). The CDR3 runs 11 residues. The germline V and J ends were trimmed by 1 base and 11 bases, with 7 bases remaining between them. Per germline, CDR1 LGHDT and CDR2 YNNKEL (reference sequence).

This rearrangement joins TRBV5-6 to TRBJ2-6, with 9 bases identical to TRBD2. After removal of 6 bases from V and 2 bases from J, the junction contained 12 bases not matched to a gene. CDR3 size: 18 residues. Germline CDR1 is SGHDT and CDR2 is YYEEEE. CDR3 in amino acids: CASTLRAGGLAGANVLTF. The CDR3 DNA sequence: TGTGCCAGCACCCTAAGGGCGGGGGGGCTGGCTGGGGCCAACGTCCTGACTTTC.

The V and J genes are TRBV9 and TRBJ2-5; 9 bases are a match to TRBD2. Germline V lookup: CDR1 SGDLS, CDR2 YYNGEE. The CDR3 totals 15 residues. The V gene end was trimmed by 6 bases and the J gene end by 4 bases; junction bases not matched to a gene: 10. CDR3 protein: CASTPGLARLETQYF. The DNA of the CDR3 is TGTGCCAGCACCCCAGGACTAGCGCGTCTAGAGACCCAGTACTTC.

This clonotype was detected only a few times. V gene TRBV5-1 combines with J gene TRBJ2-3; TRBD2 aligns across 13 bases. Germline values: CDR1 SGHRS, CDR2 YFSETQ. V was pared by 4 bases and J by 3 bases, with 5 bases of the junction left unmatched. The CDR3 covers 16 residues. CDR3 sequence: CASSRGLAGETDTQYF. The CDR3 nucleotides are TGCGCCAGCAGCCGTGGACTAGCGGGGGAGACAGATACGCAGTATTTT.

J is TRBJ1-2 and V is TRBV15; 8 bases agree with TRBD1. Germline CDR1 LNHNV, CDR2 YYDKDF (reference sequence). The CDR3 runs 14 residues. The ends lost 3 bases at V and 6 bases at J; junction bases unmatched: 6. The DNA for the CDR3 is TGTGCCACCAGCAGCGGGACAGGACTAGATGGCTACACCTTC. Translation gives CATSSGTGLDGYTF. Full variable domain (outside the CDR3, taken from reference TRBV15 and TRBJ1-2): DAMVIQNPRYQVTQFGKPVTLSCSQTLNHNVMYWYQQKSSQAPKLLFHYYDKDFNNEADTPDNFQSRRPNTSFCFLDIRSPGLGDTAMYLCATSSGTGLDGYTFGSGTRLTVV.

The V and J genes are TRBV25-1 and TRBJ1-6, with 8 bases identical to TRBD1. The V gene's germline CDR1 is MGHDK and CDR2 SYGVNS. V trimming: 8 bases; J trimming: 10 bases; junction bases outside the gene matches: 13. This CDR3 contains 15 residues. This CDR3 reads CASGGQGTLGSPLHF. In nucleotides, the CDR3 is TGTGCCAGCGGAGGACAGGGTACCCTAGGGTCACCCCTCCACTTT.

This clonotype came up a few times. This rearrangement joins TRBV10-3 to TRBJ2-3, with D maybe TRBD2 (6 bases). Germline values: CDR1 ENHRY, CDR2 SYGVKD. The V and J ends lost 10 bases and 0 bases respectively, with 14 bases between them. The CDR3 runs to 14 residues. The DNA of the CDR3 is TGTGCCACCCGCCGCGGGGATAGCACAGATACGCAGTATTTT. Translating it yields CATRRGDSTDTQYF.

This clonotype appeared a few times. This chain's CDR3 is CASSEYRTTLREQYF. The CDR3, as DNA: TGTGCCAGCAGCGAGTACAGAACTACCCTACGAGAGCAGTACTTC. The chain uses TRBV5-6 and TRBJ2-7; no firm D call. Trimming cost V 4 bases and J 7 bases, with 21 bases left between them. The germline V gene has CDR1 SGHDT and CDR2 YYEEEE. The CDR3 totals 15 residues.

This chain connects TRBV20-1 to TRBJ2-1; tentative D call: TRBD1 (5 bases). CDR1 is DFQATT and CDR2 is SNEGSKA in the germline V gene (reference sequence). With 6 bases removed from V and 0 bases from J, the gap between germline ends came to 15 bases. This CDR3 has 15 residues. CDR3 DNA: TGCAGTGCCCCAGTTCAGGGCCGCTCCTACAATGAGCAGTTCTTC. This translates into CSAPVQGRSYNEQFF.

In this sample, this clonotype turned up a few times. V is TRBV12-3 or TRBV12-4 and J is TRBJ2-7, with D perhaps assigned TRBD1 or TRBD2 (5 bases each). The CDR3 sequence is 13 residues long. V lost 4 bases and J lost 4, with 11 bases in between. CDR3 nucleotides: TGTGCCAGCAGTTGGGGACCAAGGTACGAGCAGTACTTC. Amino acid sequence: CASSWGPRYEQYF.

The gene calls are TRBV9 and TRBJ1-6; 7 nucleotides align to TRBD1. The CDR3 has 15 residues. The trim removed 4 bases at V and 7 bases at J, leaving 8 bases unmatched. CDR1 and CDR2 from the germline V gene are SGDLS and YYNGEE. CDR3 loop: CASSPTGTENSPLHF. CDR3 DNA sequence: TGTGCCAGCAGCCCCACCGGGACAGAGAATTCACCCCTCCACTTT.

V is TRBV6-1 and J is TRBJ1-1; D uncertain. The germline gives CDR1 MNHNS, CDR2 SASEGT. The length of the CDR3 is 10 residues. Trimming removed 7 bases from V and 5 bases from J, with 5 bases in between. DNA of the CDR3: TGTGCCAGCAAGTGGACTGAAGCTTTCTTT. Protein product: CASKWTEAFF.

This clonotype was picked up a small number of times. This chain joins TRBV29-1 and TRBJ1-2, with D perhaps TRBD1 (6 bases). In germline, CDR1 is SQVTM, CDR2 ANQGSEA. Trimming pared 1 base from V and 2 bases from J, leaving 14 bases between. This CDR3 has 15 residues. The CDR3, as DNA: TGCAGCGTTGAAGGGGGGCCGATACTGAACTATGGCTACACCTTC. Translated, it gives CSVEGGPILNYGYTF.

CDR3 loop: CASSQDGGLAGEQFF. The CDR3 bases are TGCGCCAGCAGCCAAGATGGGGGCCTAGCTGGTGAGCAGTTCTTC. This chain links TRBV4-3 with TRBJ2-1; a possible D gene is TRBD1 (6 bases). The CDR3 sequence is 15 residues long. Germline CDR1 is LGHNA and CDR2 is YSLEER. Trimming left V 0 bases short and J 9 bases short, with 15 bases between.

The J gene is TRBJ1-1, the V gene TRBV5-1; D perhaps matches TRBD1 (5 bases). V gave up 4 bases and J gave up 1 base, with 11 bases separating them. Germline V gene sequence: CDR1 SGHRS, CDR2 YFSETQ. This CDR3 is 14 amino acids long. CDR3 DNA sequence: TGCGCCAGCAGCCGGACCACAGGGAACACTGAAGCTTTCTTT. As protein: CASSRTTGNTEAFF. Full variable domain (rest looked up from reference TRBV5-1 and TRBJ1-1): KAGVTQTPRYLIKTRGQQVTLSCSPISGHRSVSWYQQTPGQGLQFLFEYFSETQRNKGNFPGRFSGRQFSNSRSEMNVSTLELGDSALYLCASSRTTGNTEAFFGQGTRLTVV.

The V call is TRBV23-1, the J call TRBJ1-2, with 8 bases that match TRBD1. TRBV23-1 is known as an ORF, though its function is uncertain. V lost 0 bases to trimming and J lost 1 base; unmatched junction nucleotides: 10. The length of the CDR3 is 18 residues. In DNA, the CDR3 is TGCGCCAGCAGTCAATCAGGCGGCAGGGGGCGGGTTAACTATGGCTACACCTTC. It specifies CASSQSGGRGRVNYGYTF.

The CDR3 nucleotides are TGCGCCAGCAGCTCCGGCAGGGGTGACTATGGCTACACCTTC. It translates to CASSSGRGDYGYTF. The rearrangement uses TRBV5-1 and TRBJ1-2, with D tentatively TRBD1 (6 bases). V was trimmed by 3 bases and J by 3 bases, leaving 12 bases between them. The CDR3 has 14 residues. Germline CDR1 SGHRS, CDR2 YFSETQ.

This clonotype showed up many times. One end of the junction varies from germline; a read error may be responsible. The genes are TRBV7-9 and TRBJ2-5; 14 bases agree with TRBD2. Germline V CDR1 and CDR2: SEHNR, FQNEAQ (reference sequence). The CDR3 totals 17 residues. The CDR3 nucleotides read TGTGCCAGCACCTTAGGACTAGCGGGGGGAGATCAAGAGACCCAGTACTTC. Its protein is CASTLGLAGGDQETQYF.

The chain recombines TRBV12-3 or TRBV12-4 with TRBJ2-2, with D unresolved. The CDR3 has 12 amino acids. V dropped 3 bases and J dropped 6 bases, with 5 bases sitting between them. CDR3 nucleotide sequence: TGTGCCAGCAGTTTTTATGCCGGGGAGCTGTTTTTT. This sequence encodes CASSFYAGELFF.